The rows below give T cell receptor beta chains drawn from one sample of a study of shared clonotypes between healthy human individuals. TCRdb's copy holds only in-frame clones and misses some; the assay was immunoSEQ multiplex PCR. The table lists about 100,000 clones, 55% to 70% of them singletons. The sequencing input was memory CD8+ T cells sorted from blood. The receptors derive from a woman aged 25 to 39 in good health. Each CDR3 is given with its conserved first and last residue. D genes are given only for firm matches. Expanded clones get a size class; other rows say once, few or many, or leave the size out.

j_call d_call clone_size cdr3_length v_call cdr3_aa cdr3_nt
TRBJ1-1 - - 14 TRBV5-1 CASSLMVERTEAFF TGCGCCAGCAGCTTGATGGTGGAGAGGACTGAAGCTTTCTTT
TRBJ1-5 - - 14 TRBV25-1 CASSDSRENQPQHF TGTGCCAGCAGTGATTCCAGGGAAAATCAGCCCCAGCATTTT
TRBJ2-5 - many 15 TRBV23-1 CASSDKGRRGGTQYF TGCGCCAGCAGCGACAAGGGGCGCCGGGGAGGAACCCAGTACTTC
TRBJ1-4 - - 16 TRBV2 CASSGTGILPHEKLFF TGTGCCAGCAGTGGCACAGGGATATTACCGCACGAAAAACTGTTTTTT
TRBJ2-7 - few 13 TRBV10-3 CATSLRGPYEQYF TGTGCCACTTCACTCCGCGGGCCCTACGAGCAGTACTTC
TRBJ2-7 - - 13 TRBV28 CASKGQAPREQYF TGTGCCAGCAAAGGGCAGGCGCCTCGCGAGCAGTACTTC
TRBJ2-3 TRBD1 - 14 TRBV10-1 CASSADRGLGTQYF TGCGCCAGCAGTGCGGACAGGGGGCTAGGTACGCAGTATTTT
TRBJ2-3 TRBD2 - 16 TRBV10-2 CASTDGGERLTDTQYF TGCGCCAGTACCGACGGGGGGGAGAGGTTGACAGATACGCAGTATTTT
TRBJ2-7 TRBD2 - 16 TRBV7-2 CASSKTSSGRAYEQYF TGTGCCAGCAGCAAGACCTCTAGCGGGAGGGCCTACGAGCAGTACTTC
TRBJ2-3 - few 16 TRBV21-1 CASSKDYRGGTDTQYF TGTGCCAGCAGCAAAGACTACAGGGGGGGCACAGATACGCAGTATTTT
TRBJ2-3 - - 13 TRBV5-4 CASSPGYGATQYF TGTGCCAGCAGCCCAGGCTATGGGGCTACGCAGTATTTT
TRBJ1-1 TRBD1 once 14 TRBV5-4 CASSWDRGGTEAFF TGTGCCAGCAGCTGGGACAGGGGCGGCACTGAAGCTTTCTTT
TRBJ2-7 - - 10 TRBV28 CASSHEQQYF TGTGCCAGCAGCCACGAGCAGCAGTACTTC
TRBJ2-7 TRBD2 - 14 TRBV29-1 CSARGPSGSSEQYF TGCAGCGCCCGAGGGCCTAGCGGGAGCAGCGAGCAGTACTTC
TRBJ2-6 - - 13 TRBV27 CASSLSGANVLTF TGTGCCAGCAGTCTCTCCGGGGCCAACGTCCTGACTTTC
TRBJ2-7 TRBD1 few 15 TRBV27 CASSLSRTGVHEQYF TGTGCCAGCAGTTTATCCCGGACAGGTGTCCACGAGCAGTACTTC
TRBJ2-5 - - 16 TRBV21-1 CASSSPRDTLVETQYF TGTGCCAGCAGCTCACCCCGGGACACCCTCGTGGAGACCCAGTACTTC
TRBJ2-7 TRBD2 - 14 TRBV7-9 CASSFSGSLYEQYF TGTGCCAGCAGCTTCAGCGGGAGTTTGTACGAGCAGTACTTC
TRBJ2-7 - - 15 TRBV5-1 CASSFMTGRTYEQYF TGCGCCAGCAGCTTTATGACAGGCCGTACCTACGAGCAGTACTTC
TRBJ2-5 TRBD2 - 18 TRBV7-2 CASSLGTSGRAAAETQYF TGTGCCAGCAGCCTGGGGACTAGCGGGAGGGCCGCGGCGGAGACCCAGTACTTC
TRBJ1-1 - - 14 TRBV13 CASSASTENTEAFF TGTGCCAGCAGCGCCTCGACAGAGAACACTGAAGCTTTCTTT
TRBJ1-5 - - 15 TRBV7-9 CASSIGTDDNQPQHF TGTGCCAGCAGTATCGGGACGGACGACAATCAGCCCCAGCATTTT
TRBJ2-7 TRBD1 - 13 TRBV6-1 CASQGQEAYEQYF TGTGCCAGCCAGGGACAGGAGGCCTACGAGCAGTACTTC
TRBJ2-1 TRBD2 - 14 TRBV19 CASSILAGYNEQFF TGTGCCAGTAGTATACTAGCGGGCTACAATGAGCAGTTCTTC
TRBJ2-1 TRBD1 few 16 TRBV18 CASSPDGTGPNDEQFF TGTGCCAGCTCACCGGACGGGACAGGTCCTAACGATGAGCAGTTCTTC
TRBJ2-1 - - 18 TRBV5-6 CASSLVGTGSRGKNEQFF TGTGCCAGCAGCTTGGTGGGGACCGGGTCCCGGGGGAAAAATGAGCAGTTCTTC
TRBJ2-1 - - 16 TRBV10-2 CASSEIEGSSYNEQFF TGCGCCAGCAGTGAAATCGAGGGAAGCTCCTACAATGAGCAGTTCTTC
TRBJ1-3 - - 13 TRBV29-1 CSAKLGIGNTIYF TGCAGCGCCAAGCTCGGGATCGGAAACACCATATATTTT
TRBJ2-5 TRBD1 - 15 TRBV16 CASSQDRGLQETQYF TGTGCCAGCAGCCAGGACAGGGGGCTCCAAGAGACCCAGTACTTC
TRBJ2-1 - many 16 TRBV4-2 CASSQDFGTGGNEQFF TGTGCCAGCAGCCAAGATTTCGGGACTGGGGGGAATGAGCAGTTCTTC
TRBJ1-1 - - 12 TRBV28 CASRLGARQVFF TGTGCCAGCAGGCTAGGGGCCAGGCAGGTTTTCTTT
TRBJ2-1 - - 19 TRBV5-1 CASREGGAPISGPRDEQFF TGCGCCAGCAGGGAGGGTGGGGCCCCCATCTCAGGGCCTAGGGATGAGCAGTTCTTC
TRBJ1-2 - - 14 TRBV10-3 CAISEATGSYGYTF TGTGCCATCAGTGAAGCCACAGGGAGCTATGGCTACACCTTC
TRBJ2-7 TRBD2 - 14 TRBV27 CASSPGTSTYEQYF TGTGCCAGCAGTCCCGGGACTAGCACCTACGAGCAGTACTTC
TRBJ2-7 TRBD2 - 19 TRBV4-2 CASSQDQPALAGPFGEQYF TGTGCCAGCAGCCAAGATCAACCGGCGCTAGCGGGTCCCTTTGGCGAGCAGTACTTC
TRBJ1-5 - - 16 TRBV4-1 CASSLVSGDSNQPQHF TGCGCCAGCAGCCTCGTGAGTGGGGATAGCAATCAGCCCCAGCATTTT
TRBJ1-3 - - 13 TRBV11-1 CASSVNSGNTIYF TGTGCCAGCAGCGTTAACTCTGGAAACACCATATATTTT
TRBJ2-1 TRBD2 many 15 TRBV4-1 CASSQVLAGVFEQFF TGCGCCAGCAGCCAAGTCCTAGCGGGAGTTTTTGAGCAGTTCTTC
TRBJ2-7 - - 14 TRBV6-1 CASTLGGQIYEQYF TGTGCCAGCACCCTGGGGGGGCAGATCTACGAGCAGTACTTC
TRBJ2-7 - - 11 TRBV13 CASSSPGSTYF TGTGCCAGCAGCTCCCCAGGGTCTACGTACTTC
TRBJ2-1 - - 18 TRBV27 CASSLTSHARWRANEQFF TGTGCCAGCAGTCTTACCTCCCACGCACGCTGGAGGGCAAATGAGCAGTTCTTC
TRBJ2-7 - - 14 TRBV6-5 CASSYGRDSYEQYF TGTGCCAGCAGTTACGGGCGGGACTCCTACGAGCAGTACTTC
TRBJ2-5 TRBD2 - 17 TRBV7-9 CASSIRTSGRPQETQYF TGTGCCAGCAGCATCAGGACTAGCGGGAGACCTCAAGAGACCCAGTACTTC
TRBJ2-7 TRBD1 once 14 TRBV7-8 CASSACTGGSEQYF TGTGCCAGCAGCGCCTGCACAGGGGGCTCCGAGCAGTACTTC
TRBJ2-7 TRBD2 - 20 TRBV4-1 CASSQVPPTSGRAASYEQYF TGCGCCAGCAGCCAAGTTCCCCCGACTAGCGGGAGGGCCGCATCCTACGAGCAGTACTTC
TRBJ2-3 - - 12 TRBV7-9 CAGDTDTDTQYF TGTGCCGGGGACACTGACACAGATACGCAGTATTTT
TRBJ1-1 - - 13 TRBV5-6 CASSLTVNTEAFF TGTGCCAGCAGCTTAACGGTGAACACTGAAGCTTTCTTT
TRBJ2-7 - - 13 TRBV5-1 CASSLYQGYEQYF TGCGCCAGCAGCTTGTACCAGGGGTACGAGCAGTACTTC
TRBJ1-5 - few 14 TRBV25-1 CASGGPGSSQPQHF TGTGCCAGCGGTGGACCGGGGAGTTCTCAGCCCCAGCATTTT